The next 24 T cell receptor beta chains were all read from a single sample in a study of shared clonotypes between healthy human individuals. The protocol was immunoSEQ multiplex PCR, while the TCRdb copy is restricted to in-frame clones and leaves out a portion. The data hold hundreds of thousands of clones, with more than 60% observed a single time. Sequencing was performed on memory CD4+ T cells sorted from blood. As to subset: CD45RA-negative fraction. Every receptor here comes from a man aged 30-40 years in good health.

The J gene is TRBJ2-1, the V gene TRBV11-2; 7 bases are shared with TRBD2. Trimming cost V 1 base and J 0 bases; bases outside gene matches: 6. From germline, CDR1 is SGHAT and CDR2 FQNNGV. The CDR3 is 17 amino acids. Written as DNA, the CDR3 is TGTGCCAGCAGCTTAGGTACTAGCGCGAGCTCCTACAATGAGCAGTTCTTC. Translating it yields CASSLGTSASSYNEQFF.

This clone came up a few times. V is TRBV4-1 and J is TRBJ2-7; the D is unclear. V lost 0 bases, J lost 1 base, and 13 bases lay in between. Germline V lookup: CDR1 MGHRA, CDR2 YSYEKL. The CDR3 totals 16 residues. The chain's CDR3 is CASSQDRWTESYEQYF. CDR3 bases: TGCGCCAGCAGCCAAGATAGATGGACGGAATCCTACGAGCAGTACTTC.

The V and J genes are TRBV14 and TRBJ2-1; TRBD2 matches at 11 bases. V dropped 3 bases and J dropped 3; count of bases not matched to a gene: 4. Germline CDR1 SGHDN, CDR2 FVKESK. The CDR3 has 16 residues. The CDR3 DNA reads TGTGCCAGCAGCCAGCAAACTAGCGGGAGCTACAATGAGCAGTTCTTC. Protein: CASSQQTSGSYNEQFF.

The chain uses TRBV5-5 and TRBJ2-7, with D perhaps TRBD1 (5 bases). The CDR3 loop spans 15 amino acids. V lost 1 base to trimming and J lost 4 bases, with 15 bases between them. Germline loops: CDR1 SGHKS, CDR2 YYEKEE (reference sequence). CDR3 residues: CASSLTQGGGYEQYF. Written as DNA, the CDR3 is TGTGCCAGCAGCTTGACCCAGGGTGGTGGGTACGAGCAGTACTTC.

The chain employs TRBV10-3 and TRBJ2-5; 8 positions match TRBD2. J was trimmed by 2 bases and V by 2 bases; bases with no gene match: 13. CDR3 size: 18 residues. The V gene's germline CDR1 is ENHRY and CDR2 SYGVKD. The CDR3, as DNA: TGTGCCATCAGTGAGCCCCTGATTGCGAGCGGGAGTCAAGAGACCCAGTACTTC. As protein: CAISEPLIASGSQETQYF.

The rearrangement joins TRBV5-1 to TRBJ2-1; maybe TRBD1 (5 bases). V shed 5 bases and J shed 6 bases, with 12 bases lying between them. CDR3 length: 13 amino acids. In germline, CDR1 is SGHRS, CDR2 YFSETQ. Here the CDR3 reads CASSIWGSNEQFF. The DNA of the CDR3 is TGCGCCAGCAGTATCTGGGGCTCCAATGAGCAGTTCTTC.

This chain connects TRBV18 to TRBJ2-7; TRBD2 matches at 10 bases. Germline V gene data show CDR1 as KGHSH and CDR2 as LQKENI. J gave up 2 bases and V 3 bases, and 4 bases lay outside the gene matches. This CDR3 has 15 amino acids. The CDR3 sequence is CASSPGLAAPYEQYF. In nucleotides, the CDR3 is TGTGCCAGCTCACCCGGACTAGCGGCCCCCTACGAGCAGTACTTC.

The chain has TRBV2 and TRBJ2-1; TRBD2 matches 11 bases. Germline V gives CDR1 SNHLY, CDR2 FYNNEI. With V trimmed by 3 bases and J by 1 base, 2 bases remained unmatched. There are 16 residues in the CDR3. CDR3: CASSDRLAGSYNEQFF. The CDR3 region has the DNA TGTGCCAGCAGTGACAGACTAGCGGGATCCTACAATGAGCAGTTCTTC.

The chain combines TRBV30 with TRBJ1-5; D not certain. The CDR3 is 13 residues long. The germline gives CDR1 GTSNPN, CDR2 SVGIG (reference sequence). Trimming took off 2 bases at V and 3 bases at J, with 8 bases between the two ends. CDR3 region: CAWSLTDNQPQHF. CDR3 DNA sequence: TGTGCCTGGAGTTTAACAGACAATCAGCCCCAGCATTTT.

The V and J genes are TRBV11-3 and TRBJ2-7, with D possibly TRBD2 on 6 matching bases. CDR1 and CDR2 from the germline V gene are SGHNT and YENEEA. The CDR3 runs 13 residues. Trimming removed 3 bases from V and 5 bases from J, with 11 bases in between. The CDR3 protein is CASSLVAGNEQYF. Here the CDR3 DNA reads TGTGCCAGCAGCTTGGTCGCGGGAAACGAGCAGTACTTC.

This sequence joins TRBV11-3 and TRBJ1-2, with 9 nucleotides matching TRBD1. Germline V gene data show CDR1 as SGHNT and CDR2 as YENEEA. After removal of 5 bases from V and 4 bases from J, the junction contained 8 bases not matched to a gene. The CDR3 extends over 15 amino acids. CDR3 sequence: CASSARDREGYGYTF. The CDR3 coding sequence is TGTGCCAGCAGCGCTCGGGACAGGGAGGGCTATGGCTACACCTTC.

This clone was detected only a few times. The rearrangement uses TRBV7-2 and TRBJ1-4, with a tentative D call TRBD1 (6 bases). The V gene's germline CDR1 is SGHTA and CDR2 FQGNSA. The V end was cut by 2 bases, the J end by 8 bases, with 6 bases between. This CDR3 is 12 amino acids long. In DNA form, the CDR3 reads TGTGCCAGCAGCTTACAGGGGGAAAAACTGTTTTTT. It codes for CASSLQGEKLFF.

The chain has TRBV30 and TRBJ1-2, with D maybe TRBD1 (5 bases). This CDR3 contains 15 residues. The ends were cut back, 0 bases at V and 5 bases at J, with 16 bases in the middle. CDR1 is GTSNPN, CDR2 SVGIG, per germline (reference sequence). CDR3 DNA: TGTGCCTGGAGTGTAATTATGGCCGGGGCTTATGGCTACACCTTC. This codes for CAWSVIMAGAYGYTF.

This sequence joins TRBV2 and TRBJ2-1; D unclear. The CDR3 has 17 residues. Trimming took 0 bases from V and 4 from J, leaving 16 bases between them. Germline loops: CDR1 SNHLY, CDR2 FYNNEI. The CDR3 protein is CASSEAPRERFYNEQFF. As DNA, the CDR3 is TGTGCCAGCAGTGAAGCTCCGAGAGAGAGATTTTACAATGAGCAGTTCTTC.

The chain recombines TRBV7-6 with TRBJ2-7, with 11 bases matching TRBD2. The CDR3 extends over 16 amino acids. V shed 1 base, J shed 7 bases, and the junction held 9 bases outside the gene matches. Looked up from germline, CDR1 is SGHVS and CDR2 is FNYEAQ. The CDR3 protein is CASSLGVLAGVQEQYF. The CDR3 DNA reads as TGTGCCAGCAGCTTAGGGGTACTAGCGGGAGTACAGGAGCAGTACTTC.

The rearrangement joins TRBV2 to TRBJ1-4; D is uncertain. Between the trimmed V and J ends, which lost 2 bases and 3 bases, there was a span of 4 bases. Germline V CDR1 and CDR2: SNHLY, FYNNEI. The CDR3 is 13 amino acids. In nucleotides, the CDR3 is TGTGCCAGCAGTGAAAGGGCTAATGAAAAACTGTTTTTT. This translates into CASSERANEKLFF.

The V gene is TRBV18, the J gene TRBJ2-5, with TRBD2 matching over 8 bases. The CDR3 is 13 residues long. Per the germline V gene, CDR1 is KGHSH and CDR2 is LQKENI. The ends lost 5 bases at V and 5 bases at J; junction bases unmatched: 4. The CDR3 sequence: CASSRAGAETQYF. The DNA for the CDR3 is TGTGCCAGCTCAAGAGCGGGAGCTGAGACCCAGTACTTC.

This clone was seen more than once but under ten times. This may come from a read error, since a much larger clone is one base off. The chain uses TRBV5-1 and TRBJ2-7; 7 bases align to TRBD1. This CDR3 is 14 amino acids long. Germline loops: CDR1 SGHRS, CDR2 YFSETQ. The DNA for the CDR3 is TGCACCAGCCCCCGGGACAGAACGCGGTTCGAGCAGTACTTC. This codes for CTSPRDRTRFEQYF.

The V and J genes are TRBV28 and TRBJ1-1; no definite D call. Germline V CDR1 and CDR2: MDHEN, SYDVKM. Trimming stripped 7 bases from V and 10 bases from J, with 19 bases between. This CDR3 contains 13 residues. The CDR3, as DNA: TGTGCCAGCAAGATAGTCGACGGAATTGGAGCTTTCTTT. Residues: CASKIVDGIGAFF.

This sequence joins TRBV5-6 and TRBJ2-7; 8 bases align to TRBD1. V was clipped by 3 bases and J by 3 bases; unmatched bases: 8. CDR3 length: 15 amino acids. Looked up from germline, CDR1 is SGHDT and CDR2 is YYEEEE. The CDR3 sequence is CASSSGQGGLYEQYF. The CDR3 region has the DNA TGTGCCAGCAGCTCTGGACAGGGAGGCCTCTACGAGCAGTACTTC.

This clone was seen only a few times. CDR3 in amino acids: CASSDKTSTANEQFF. The CDR3 region has the DNA TGTGCCAGCAGTGATAAGACTAGCACGGCCAATGAGCAGTTCTTC. The chain couples TRBV25-1 to TRBJ2-1, with TRBD2 identical over 7 bases. The CDR3 runs to 15 residues. The V segment lost 3 bases and the J segment 6 bases; nucleotides outside the gene matches: 8. Germline CDR1 MGHDK, CDR2 SYGVNS.

This clone was counted a single time. The chain carries TRBV5-1 and TRBJ2-7, with 7 nucleotides matching TRBD2. V was pared by 9 bases and J by 5 bases, with 20 bases of the junction left unmatched. This CDR3 region has 16 residues. CDR1 SGHRS and CDR2 YFSETQ come from the germline V gene. The CDR3 loop is CAIGNQPRDYFHEQYF. CDR3 nucleotides: TGCGCCATTGGGAACCAACCCCGGGACTACTTCCACGAGCAGTACTTC.

A few counts support this clone. The chain couples TRBV14 to TRBJ2-1; 9 bases are a match to TRBD2. Germline values: CDR1 SGHDN, CDR2 FVKESK. The CDR3 has 17 residues. V was pared by 2 bases and J by 5 bases, with 10 bases of the junction left unmatched. The CDR3 loop is CASSQFLLAGAHNEQFF. CDR3 sequence (DNA): TGTGCCAGCAGCCAATTTTTATTAGCGGGAGCACACAATGAGCAGTTCTTC.

J is TRBJ2-3 and V is TRBV5-4; 7 positions agree with TRBD2. Per germline, CDR1 SGHNT and CDR2 YYREEE (reference sequence). Trimming cost V 2 bases and J 5 bases; bases outside gene matches: 2. The CDR3 runs 13 residues. The CDR3 here is CASSLLAGDTQYF. For the CDR3, the DNA is TGTGCCAGCAGCTTATTAGCGGGAGATACGCAGTATTTT.